The clone carrying this TCR beta chain was seen once. V lost 6 bases and J 2 bases, leaving 6 bases between the germline ends. The germline V gene has CDR1 MNHNY and CDR2 SVGAGI (reference sequence). The CDR3 has 12 residues. This sample stems from a study of T cell changes during pregnancy in multiple sclerosis. Only in-frame clones appear in the TCRdb table, and some are missing; sequencing was by immunoSEQ multiplex PCR. The table has 64,000 or so clones, about 90% seen once. Sequencing used peripheral blood, obtained in the first trimester of pregnancy. The receptor was derived from a female donor with multiple sclerosis, enrolled in a pregnancy study. V gene TRBV6-6 combines with J gene TRBJ2-3, with D unclear. The CDR3 protein is CASSQATDTQYF. The CDR3 bases are TGTGCCAGCAGCCAAGCCACAGATACGCAGTATTTT.